This T cell receptor (beta chain) was profiled in a study of CD8 T cells in ankylosing spondylitis. Libraries for TCR beta were made by quantitative 5'-RACE with molecular barcodes. MiXCR was run by TCRdb on the 5' RACE reads, yielding one entry per CDR3 protein. Here the sample spans about 400,000 distinct CDR3 sequences, 20% to 25% being singletons. Trimming shortened V by 0 bases and J by 5 bases, and 6 bases separated the two germline ends. Germline V gives CDR1 SGHRS, CDR2 YFSETQ. The CDR3 covers 12 residues. As to this clonotype: The antigen remains unidentified.

General observations from the study: Seemingly distinctive of ankylosing spondylitis blood was a TCR beta motif formed by eight highly homologous variants.

This receptor was identified in a male donor with ankylosing spondylitis. The source material was blood, either unsorted or a sorted T cell fraction (not recorded which). The V gene is TRBV5-1, the J gene TRBJ2-7; D not certain. The CDR3 sequence: CASSLGPHEQYF. The CDR3 DNA is TGCGCCAGCAGCTTGGGTCCCCACGAGCAGTACTTC.